The 27 T cell receptor beta chains presented below share a single source sample, sequenced in a study of shared clonotypes between healthy human individuals. Profiled with immunoSEQ multiplex PCR; TCRdb holds only in-frame clones, not every one. The repertoire holds about 460,000 clones, with roughly 80% as singletons. Sequencing was carried out using PBMCs. These receptors were obtained from a woman in her forties in good health. Some clones in this sample may be carry-over from other donors' samples.

Of note for this clone: Compared with germline, one end of the junction differs, possibly owing to a read error. The chain joins TRBV28 to TRBJ2-7, with D possibly being TRBD1 or TRBD2 (6 bases each). CDR1 and CDR2 (germline): MDHEN, SYDVKM. The CDR3 extends over 12 amino acids. The chain's CDR3 is CAGRGGIYEQYF. The CDR3 DNA sequence: TGTGCCGGCAGGGGCGGGATCTACGAGCAGTACTTC.

The genes are TRBV18 and TRBJ1-1, with D possibly TRBD1 on 5 matching bases. Germline V gene lookup returns CDR1 KGHSH and CDR2 LQKENI. The V end was cut by 6 bases, the J end by 0 bases, with 14 bases between. This CDR3 contains 15 residues. The CDR3 nucleotides are TGTGCCAGCTCCCAACAAACAGGTGTGAACACTGAAGCTTTCTTT. Translation: CASSQQTGVNTEAFF.

In this sample, this clone turned up once. The chain couples TRBV28 to TRBJ2-7; TRBD1 might be the D (5 bases). V lost 2 bases and J lost 0, with 14 bases in between. The CDR3 length is 16 residues. In germline, CDR1 is MDHEN, CDR2 SYDVKM. CDR3 protein: CASSLPRTRDSYEQYF. The CDR3 nucleotides read TGTGCCAGCAGTTTACCACGGACAAGGGACTCCTACGAGCAGTACTTC.

This chain joins TRBV19 and TRBJ2-7; 9 bases fit TRBD2. Per the germline V gene, CDR1 is LNHDA and CDR2 is SQIVND (reference sequence). Trimming took 5 bases from V and 5 from J; bases not matched to a gene: 7. The CDR3 extends over 14 amino acids. The chain's CDR3 is CASSLRSGRHEQYF. Written as DNA, the CDR3 is TGTGCCAGTAGTCTCCGTAGCGGGAGACACGAGCAGTACTTC.

This chain connects TRBV6-1 to TRBJ1-5, with D uncertain. V was clipped by 6 bases and J by 0 bases, with 12 bases between them. The CDR3 has 15 amino acids. From germline, CDR1 is MNHNS and CDR2 SASEGT. In DNA form, the CDR3 reads TGTGCCAGCAGGGGCTCGGGGAGTAGCAATCAGCCCCAGCATTTT. It specifies CASRGSGSSNQPQHF.

The genes are TRBV27 and TRBJ1-5; 8 nucleotides match TRBD1. J gave up 2 bases and V 5 bases, and 8 bases lay outside the gene matches. The CDR3 runs to 16 residues. CDR1 is MNHEY, CDR2 SMNVEV, per germline (reference sequence). For the CDR3, the DNA is TGTGCCAGCAGTCCAAGGACAGGGTCGGGCAATCAGCCCCAGCATTTT. Translation gives CASSPRTGSGNQPQHF.

V is TRBV7-2 and J is TRBJ2-7, with D perhaps being TRBD1 or TRBD2 (5 bases each). The CDR3 totals 15 residues. V was pared by 1 base and J by 3 bases, with 13 bases between. Per germline, CDR1 SGHTA and CDR2 FQGNSA. The CDR3 loop is CASSLVSGTGYEQYF. The CDR3 coding sequence is TGTGCCAGCAGCTTAGTTAGTGGGACGGGCTACGAGCAGTACTTC.

V gene TRBV7-5 combines with J gene TRBJ1-5; the table's D call, TRBD1, was not checked against the DNA. TRBV7-5 is listed as a pseudogene. This CDR3 comprises 17 residues. The CDR3 DNA sequence: TGTGTCAGAAGCTTGGGGCCTCAGGGGGCGGGCAATCAGCCCCAGCATTTT. Translation gives CVRSLGPQGAGNQPQHF.

This clone was recorded a few times. The gene calls are TRBV2 and TRBJ1-1, with D hard to call. Germline lookup yields CDR1 SNHLY and CDR2 FYNNEI. Trimming removed 5 bases at V and 0 bases at J, with 4 bases between. The CDR3 covers 12 residues. This CDR3 reads CASSFLNTEAFF. CDR3 sequence (DNA): TGTGCCAGCAGTTTCCTGAACACTGAAGCTTTCTTT.

This chain joins TRBV7-8 and TRBJ2-1; D gene uncertain. The CDR3 sequence is 15 residues long. Trimming shortened V by 0 bases and J by 4 bases, and 10 bases separated the two germline ends. Germline CDR1 and CDR2: SGHVS and FQNEAQ. The CDR3 bases are TGTGCCAGCAGCTTAGCCGGCGGAAGATACAATGAGCAGTTCTTC. This sequence encodes CASSLAGGRYNEQFF.

Written as DNA, the CDR3 is TGTGCCAGCAGTGAACAGGGGACTAGCACAGATACGCAGTATTTT. Translation: CASSEQGTSTDTQYF. The V gene is TRBV6-4, the J gene TRBJ2-3, with D possibly TRBD1 on 7 matching bases. Germline V gene lookup returns CDR1 MRHNA and CDR2 SNTAGT. This CDR3 is built from 15 residues. V lost 3 bases and J lost 0, with 10 bases in between.

The chain joins TRBV29-1 to TRBJ1-3; D is unresolved. The CDR3 spans 12 residues. CDR1 is SQVTM and CDR2 is ANQGSEA in the germline V gene. Trimming removed 5 bases from V and 0 bases from J, with 5 bases in between. The CDR3 nucleotides are TGCAGCGTTCCGGGCTCTGGAAACACCATATATTTT. Protein: CSVPGSGNTIYF.

The rearrangement uses TRBV18 and TRBJ2-2, with TRBD2 matching over 8 bases. Unmatched junction bases numbered 11, after V lost 1 base and J lost 4 bases. CDR1 and CDR2 (germline): KGHSH, LQKENI. The CDR3 has 18 amino acids. The CDR3 loop reads CASSPLRSGSFGTGELFF. The CDR3 DNA sequence: TGTGCCAGCTCACCACTCAGAAGCGGGAGTTTTGGCACCGGGGAGCTGTTTTTT. Variable domain in full (rest from reference TRBV18 and TRBJ2-2): NAGVMQNPRHLVRRRGQEARLRCSPMKGHSHVYWYRQLPEEGLKFMVYLQKENIIDESGMPKERFSAEFPKEGPSILRIQQVVRGDSAAYFCASSPLRSGSFGTGELFFGEGSRLTVL.

The V gene is TRBV4-2, the J gene TRBJ1-1; 7 positions agree with TRBD1. This CDR3 is 15 amino acids long. Losses at the gene ends were 0 bases for V and 5 bases for J; bases not matched to a gene: 6. Germline-derived CDR1 and CDR2 are LGHNA and YNFKEQ. CDR3 in amino acids: CASSQDGQGGTEAFF. In DNA, the CDR3 is TGTGCCAGCAGCCAAGATGGCCAGGGGGGAACTGAAGCTTTCTTT.

J is TRBJ2-1 and V is TRBV11-3, with TRBD2 identical over 7 bases. Trimming removed 2 bases from V and 5 bases from J; junction bases left unmatched: 3. The CDR3 is 14 amino acids. Germline V gives CDR1 SGHNT, CDR2 YENEEA. CDR3 sequence (DNA): TGTGCCAGCAGCTTATCCCGGGGGGACAATGAGCAGTTCTTC. Translating it yields CASSLSRGDNEQFF.

V is TRBV19 and J is TRBJ1-2; D might be TRBD1 (5 bases). Between the trimmed V and J ends, which lost 8 bases and 5 bases, there was a span of 12 bases. The V gene's germline CDR1 is LNHDA and CDR2 SQIVND (reference sequence). The CDR3 covers 12 residues. CDR3 residues: CASPKGVYGYTF. The CDR3 DNA follows: TGTGCCAGTCCTAAAGGGGTGTATGGCTACACCTTC.

This chain connects TRBV5-1 to TRBJ1-4, with unresolved D. From germline, CDR1 is SGHRS and CDR2 YFSETQ. V was pared by 5 bases and J by 6 bases, with 11 bases between. The CDR3 has 13 amino acids. CDR3 in DNA: TGCGCCAGCAGTTCCGGGCAAGATGAAAAACTGTTTTTT. The encoded protein is CASSSGQDEKLFF. The full variable domain, with the rest looked up from reference TRBV5-1 and TRBJ1-4, is KAGVTQTPRYLIKTRGQQVTLSCSPISGHRSVSWYQQTPGQGLQFLFEYFSETQRNKGNFPGRFSGRQFSNSRSEMNVSTLELGDSALYLCASSSGQDEKLFFGSGTQLSVL.

This sequence joins TRBV30 and TRBJ2-3; TRBD2 matches 8 bases. The CDR3 is made up of 13 amino acids. Germline V gene data show CDR1 as GTSNPN and CDR2 as SVGIG (reference sequence). Trimming at V came to 8 bases and at J to 0 bases, leaving 4 bases not matched to a gene. The CDR3 DNA reads TGTGCCCGACGGGGGGGTAGCACAGATACGCAGTATTTT. Translating it yields CARRGGSTDTQYF.

The gene calls are TRBV4-1 and TRBJ1-4; the match to TRBD1 covers 9 bases. CDR1 is MGHRA, CDR2 YSYEKL, per germline. The CDR3 contains 16 residues. J was trimmed by 7 bases and V by 0 bases; bases with no gene match: 6. The CDR3 nucleotides read TGCGCCAGCAGCCAAGAGACGGGACAGGGTTTTGAAAAACTGTTTTTT. Translated: CASSQETGQGFEKLFF.

The chain uses TRBV2 and TRBJ2-6; D assignment may be TRBD1 or TRBD2 (5 bases each). Germline V gene data show CDR1 as SNHLY and CDR2 as FYNNEI. The length of the CDR3 is 19 residues. V was cut by 6 bases and J by 4 bases, with 25 bases left in between. The CDR3 nucleotides are TGTGCCAGCAGCACAAAGGTTGGGACGGGATCTCTGGGGGCCAACGTCCTGACTTTC. It yields the protein CASSTKVGTGSLGANVLTF.

The chain combines TRBV15 with TRBJ1-5; maybe TRBD1 (6 bases). The CDR3 extends over 14 amino acids. V was clipped by 9 bases and J by 0 bases, with 12 bases between them. The germline CDR1 and CDR2 sequences are LNHNV and YYDKDF (reference sequence). The CDR3: CATGGQYSNQPQHF. Written as DNA, the CDR3 is TGTGCCACAGGAGGACAGTATAGCAATCAGCCCCAGCATTTT.

The rearrangement links TRBV7-2 to TRBJ2-3; perhaps TRBD2 as D (6 bases). Trimming took off 3 bases at V and 11 bases at J, with 12 bases between the two ends. The CDR3 covers 12 residues. CDR1 and CDR2 from the germline V gene are SGHTA and FQGNSA. For the CDR3, the DNA is TGTGCCAGCAGCTTTAAGGAGGGCAGGCAGTATTTT. The encoded protein is CASSFKEGRQYF.

This clone has just a few counts. The genes are TRBV5-4 and TRBJ1-2; 9 nucleotides align to TRBD1. Losses at the gene ends were 5 bases for V and 4 bases for J; bases not matched to a gene: 6. The CDR3 covers 14 residues. In germline, CDR1 is SGHNT, CDR2 YYREEE (reference sequence). The CDR3 DNA reads as TGTGCCAGCAGGAAGACAGGGGGTGGCTATGGCTACACCTTC. Residues: CASRKTGGGYGYTF.

Turning to this clone: This likely came from a read error, as a far larger clone is one base away. The rearrangement uses TRBV27 and TRBJ2-1; perhaps TRBD2 as D (5 bases). V lost 2 bases, J lost 5 bases, and 13 bases lay in between. Germline CDR1 MNHEY, CDR2 SMNVEV (reference sequence). The CDR3 loop spans 15 amino acids. CDR3 in DNA: TGTGCCAGCAGTTTAGGGTCGCCGCGGGACAATGAGCAGTTCTTC. It encodes CASSLGSPRDNEQFF.

The rearrangement uses TRBV10-3 and TRBJ2-3; the match to TRBD2 covers 11 bases. The CDR3 has 14 residues. The V gene's germline CDR1 is ENHRY and CDR2 SYGVKD. V lost 8 bases to trimming and J lost 5 bases; unmatched junction nucleotides: 6. CDR3 in amino acids: CAISLAGGGDTQYF. CDR3 sequence (DNA): TGTGCCATCTCCCTAGCGGGAGGTGGAGATACGCAGTATTTT.

CDR3 in amino acids: CASSLGGRVTDTQYF. CDR3 nucleotide sequence: TGTGCCAGCAGCTTGGGTGGGAGGGTCACAGATACGCAGTATTTT. The chain combines TRBV4-2 with TRBJ2-3; 7 bases are shared with TRBD2. The CDR3 runs 15 residues. CDR1 is LGHNA, CDR2 YNFKEQ, per germline. V lost 5 bases, J lost 2 bases, and 7 bases stayed unmatched.

J is TRBJ2-7 and V is TRBV6-5; maybe TRBD2 (7 bases). The ends were cut back, 8 bases at V and 7 bases at J, with 24 bases in the middle. The germline V gene has CDR1 MNHEY and CDR2 SVGAGI. The CDR3 runs 15 residues. The CDR3 sequence is CASSQRGGGRGEQYF. The CDR3 nucleotides read TGTGCCAGCTCCCAAAGGGGAGGGGGTCGGGGAGAGCAGTACTTC.